The 24 T cell receptor beta chains reported below all come from one sample, sequenced in a study of identical twins (dated by TCRdb to between 2015 and 2016). The library relied on 5' RACE. The sequencing machine was an Illumina HiSeq 2000. TCRdb redid the processing of the public reads, applying fastp at Q25 and MiXCR, and retained in-frame beta chains. Entries are consolidated by CDR3 protein sequence, retaining the most common genes and DNA. In all, the sample holds 410,000 or so distinct CDR3 sequences, and around 20% of those were seen once. The leading ten clones occupy 10% to 15% of the sample. Sequenced: naive T cells sorted from blood. The cell subset or site label for this specimen denotes: cells isolated with a human naive T-cell isolation kit. These receptors originate from a man aged 45-60 years in good health.

This clonotype was observed at least ten times. The J gene is TRBJ1-1, the V gene TRBV7-8, with unresolved D. Germline V CDR1 and CDR2: SGHVS, FQNEAQ. This CDR3 comprises 14 residues. Trimming pared 4 bases from V and 3 bases from J, leaving 12 bases between. The CDR3, as DNA: TGTGCCAGCAGCTCAAGGGTGACATACACTGAAGCTTTCTTT. Translated, it gives CASSSRVTYTEAFF.

The V call is TRBV5-1, the J call TRBJ1-1, with TRBD1 as a possible D gene (5 bases). The V gene's germline CDR1 is SGHRS and CDR2 YFSETQ. The CDR3 has 14 amino acids. Deletions cut 7 bases from V and 1 base from J, with 14 bases between. DNA for the CDR3: TGCGCCAGCCTACGGGGGTCATCGAACACTGAAGCTTTCTTT. The encoded protein is CASLRGSSNTEAFF.

The rearrangement joins TRBV6-2 or TRBV6-3 to TRBJ2-7; 8 bases are a match to TRBD1. The germline CDR1 and CDR2 sequences are MNHEY and SVGEGT. The CDR3 consists of 15 residues. The trim removed 6 bases at V and 5 bases at J, leaving 12 bases unmatched. CDR3 DNA: TGTGCCAGCAGGACCGACAGGGGAATTCTCCACGAGCAGTACTTC. It is translated as CASRTDRGILHEQYF.

This clonotype was found a few times. The chain is built from TRBV4-3 and TRBJ2-3; 7 nucleotides agree with TRBD1. Germline-derived CDR1 and CDR2 are LGHNA and YSLEER. The ends lost 1 base at V and 1 base at J; junction bases unmatched: 5. The CDR3 contains 16 residues. Written as DNA, the CDR3 is TGCGCCAGCAGCCAAGGATACAGGGGTGGCACAGATACGCAGTATTTT. This sequence encodes CASSQGYRGGTDTQYF.

Ten or more counts support this clonotype. V is TRBV7-2 and J is TRBJ2-2, with 8 bases lining up with TRBD1. The V gene end was trimmed by 3 bases and the J gene end by 5 bases; junction bases not matched to a gene: 5. CDR3 size: 15 residues. Germline CDR1 is SGHTA and CDR2 is FQGNSA. CDR3 DNA: TGTGCCAGCAGCTTTAGGACAGGGAGGACCGGGGAGCTGTTTTTT. Translating it yields CASSFRTGRTGELFF.

This clonotype was recorded many times. The chain is built from TRBV5-1 and TRBJ2-5; D is possibly TRBD1 (5 bases). Trimming removed 0 bases from V and 5 bases from J, with 11 bases in between. The CDR3 runs 14 residues. In germline, CDR1 is SGHRS, CDR2 YFSETQ. The CDR3 DNA reads TGCGCCAGCAGCTTGGAGCAGGGATGGGAGACCCAGTACTTC. Its protein is CASSLEQGWETQYF.

This clonotype has more than one count but fewer than ten. CDR3 region: CASSLGTGLPRLGELFF. CDR3 nucleotide sequence: TGCGCCAGCAGCTTGGGGACGGGACTCCCGAGACTCGGGGAGCTGTTTTTT. The gene calls are TRBV5-1 and TRBJ2-2; a weak D match, TRBD2 (6 bases). This CDR3 contains 17 residues. The germline V gene has CDR1 SGHRS and CDR2 YFSETQ. Trimming took off 0 bases at V and 7 bases at J, with 19 bases between the two ends.

This clonotype was counted between two and nine times. V usage is TRBV6-2 or TRBV6-3 and J usage is TRBJ2-7, with 8 positions matching TRBD1. Germline lookup yields CDR1 MNHEY and CDR2 SVGEGT. The V segment lost 2 bases and the J segment 0 bases; nucleotides outside the gene matches: 3. This CDR3 region has 15 residues. CDR3 amino acids: CASSYDRGSSYEQYF. In nucleotides, the CDR3 is TGTGCCAGCAGTTACGACAGGGGAAGCTCCTACGAGCAGTACTTC.

Worth noting for this clonotype: Being one base from a much bigger clone, this may be a read error. The rearrangement links TRBV10-3 to TRBJ1-3, with TRBD1 as a possible D gene (5 bases). This CDR3 spans 14 amino acids. Germline V gives CDR1 ENHRY, CDR2 SYGVKD. DNA for the CDR3: TGTGACATCAGGGCGGACAACTCTGGAAACACCATATATTTT. Protein: CDIRADNSGNTIYF.

The chain couples TRBV12-3 or TRBV12-4 to TRBJ2-1; D gene uncertain. V lost 2 bases and J 5 bases, leaving 7 bases between the germline ends. This CDR3 contains 13 residues. The CDR3 region has the DNA TGTGCCAGCAGTTTATTACCAAACAATGAGCAGTTCTTC. Protein sequence: CASSLLPNNEQFF.

The V and J genes are TRBV2 and TRBJ2-1; D gene uncertain. Germline V gene sequence: CDR1 SNHLY, CDR2 FYNNEI. The CDR3 covers 15 residues. V was pared by 4 bases and J by 3 bases, with 13 bases between. CDR3 DNA: TGTGCCAGCAGTGCTCTCAGCGTAAACTACAATGAGCAGTTCTTC. It encodes CASSALSVNYNEQFF.

J is TRBJ2-3 and V is TRBV7-3; no firm D call. Germline CDR1 SGHTA, CDR2 FQGTGA. This CDR3 is 15 amino acids long. Trimming removed 4 bases at V and 2 bases at J, with 13 bases between. In DNA form, the CDR3 reads TGTGCCAGCAGCTCCTCCCCTCTCCCCACAGATACGCAGTATTTT. This sequence encodes CASSSSPLPTDTQYF.

This clonotype was found many times. V usage is TRBV7-2 and J usage is TRBJ2-1, with D perhaps given as TRBD1 or TRBD2 (5 bases each). Per the germline V gene, CDR1 is SGHTA and CDR2 is FQGNSA. V was trimmed by 4 bases and J by 11 bases, leaving 21 bases between them. CDR3 length: 15 amino acids. CDR3 in amino acids: CASSSPTVSRGKQFF. CDR3 DNA sequence: TGTGCCAGCAGCTCCCCGACAGTTTCTCGGGGTAAGCAGTTCTTC. The full variable domain, its missing parts supplied by reference TRBV7-2 and TRBJ2-1, is GAGVSQSPSNKVTEKGKDVELRCDPISGHTALYWYRQSLGQGLEFLIYFQGNSAPDKSGLPSDRFSAERTGGSVSTLTIQRTQQEDSAVYLCASSSPTVSRGKQFFGPGTRLTVL.

In its sample, this clonotype was seen a few times. J is TRBJ1-1 and V is TRBV3-1, with TRBD1 matching 9 bases. Trimming removed 5 bases from V and 5 bases from J; junction bases left unmatched: 6. CDR3 length equals 14 residues. The germline CDR1 and CDR2 sequences are LGHDT and YNNKEL (reference sequence). The CDR3 loop reads CASSKTGGGTEAFF. The CDR3 DNA sequence: TGTGCCAGCAGCAAAACAGGGGGCGGAACTGAAGCTTTCTTT.

The sample holds many counts of this clonotype. The chain carries TRBV20-1 and TRBJ2-7; 10 nucleotides line up with TRBD2. J lost 3 bases, V lost 7 bases, and 6 bases had no gene match. The CDR3 is 13 amino acids. Per the germline V gene, CDR1 is DFQATT and CDR2 is SNEGSKA (reference sequence). The CDR3 reads CSGRTSGDYEQYF. The CDR3 DNA reads TGCAGTGGCCGGACTAGCGGAGACTACGAGCAGTACTTC.

This clonotype was recorded many times. One junction end disagrees with the germline gene, perhaps due to a read error. V gene TRBV7-2 combines with J gene TRBJ2-3; no firm D call. The germline CDR1 and CDR2 sequences are SGHTA and FQGNSA. CDR3 length: 14 amino acids. This chain's CDR3 is CASSLATSTDTQYF. DNA for the CDR3: TGCGCCAGCAGCTTGGCGACTTCCACAGATACGCAGTATTTT. Complete variable domain (other parts from reference TRBV7-2 and TRBJ2-3): GAGVSQSPSNKVTEKGKDVELRCDPISGHTALYWYRQSLGQGLEFLIYFQGNSAPDKSGLPSDRFSAERTGGSVSTLTIQRTQQEDSAVYLCASSLATSTDTQYFGPGTRLTVL.

The gene calls are TRBV6-2 or TRBV6-3 and TRBJ2-2; TRBD2 is a possible D gene (6 bases). Germline CDR1 is MNHEY and CDR2 is SVGEGT. The CDR3 extends over 15 amino acids. V shed 2 bases and J shed 6 bases, with 13 bases lying between them. The CDR3 is CASSYPGLGAGELFF. The CDR3 region has the DNA TGTGCCAGCAGTTACCCGGGACTCGGGGCCGGGGAGCTGTTTTTT.

At least ten counts were recorded for this clonotype. The J gene is TRBJ2-3, the V gene TRBV10-3; maybe TRBD1 (5 bases). The CDR3 consists of 15 residues. With 4 bases removed from V and 1 base from J, the gap between germline ends came to 12 bases. Germline-derived CDR1 and CDR2 are ENHRY and SYGVKD. CDR3 amino acids: CAISAQGRGTDTQYF. CDR3 coding DNA: TGTGCCATCAGTGCCCAGGGAAGAGGCACAGATACGCAGTATTTT.

This clonotype was observed at least ten times. This chain links TRBV7-9 with TRBJ1-2; TRBD1 aligns across 10 bases. Trimming cost V 5 bases and J 3 bases; bases outside gene matches: 6. The germline V gene has CDR1 SEHNR and CDR2 FQNEAQ (reference sequence). There are 15 residues in the CDR3. This CDR3 reads CASSRTGGVDYGYTF. CDR3 DNA sequence: TGTGCCAGCAGCCGGACAGGGGGAGTAGACTATGGCTACACCTTC.

There are many counts of this clonotype. The chain joins TRBV29-1 to TRBJ2-1, with D possibly TRBD1 on 6 matching bases. The CDR3 has 14 amino acids. Looked up from germline, CDR1 is SQVTM and CDR2 is ANQGSEA. V lost 8 bases and J 3 bases, leaving 17 bases between the germline ends. CDR3 in DNA: TGCAGCAGTGGTGGGGGCAACGTCTACAATGAGCAGTTCTTC. It codes for CSSGGGNVYNEQFF.

This clonotype was seen a few times. The V call is TRBV5-1, the J call TRBJ2-5; D perhaps matches TRBD1 (6 bases). The germline CDR1 and CDR2 sequences are SGHRS and YFSETQ. The CDR3 covers 15 residues. Trimming removed 7 bases at V and 1 base at J, with 17 bases between. The CDR3 here is CASSYRGQIQETQYF. The CDR3 DNA sequence: TGCGCCAGCTCGTACCGGGGACAAATCCAAGAGACCCAGTACTTC.

This rearrangement joins TRBV6-5 to TRBJ2-3; TRBD1 or TRBD2 may be the D gene (5 bases each). The length of the CDR3 is 14 residues. Germline V gene lookup returns CDR1 MNHEY and CDR2 SVGAGI. Trimming pared 2 bases from V and 1 base from J, leaving 7 bases between. The CDR3 bases are TGTGCCAGCAGTTACCAGGGACGCACAGATACGCAGTATTTT. This codes for CASSYQGRTDTQYF.

This clonotype occurred many times. The V call is TRBV5-1, the J call TRBJ2-5, with 7 bases lining up with TRBD2. There are 12 residues in the CDR3. The ends lost 1 base at V and 10 bases at J; junction bases unmatched: 4. Germline lookup yields CDR1 SGHRS and CDR2 YFSETQ. This CDR3 reads CASSLQGEGQYF. The CDR3, as DNA: TGCGCCAGCAGCTTGCAAGGGGAGGGCCAGTACTTC.

The chain couples TRBV29-1 to TRBJ2-7, with D possibly matching TRBD1 (6 bases). V lost 3 bases and J 1 base, leaving 7 bases between the germline ends. Germline CDR1 SQVTM, CDR2 ANQGSEA. The CDR3 loop spans 12 amino acids. Written as DNA, the CDR3 is TGCAGCGTTGACACAGGGTCCTACGAGCAGTACTTC. Translated: CSVDTGSYEQYF.